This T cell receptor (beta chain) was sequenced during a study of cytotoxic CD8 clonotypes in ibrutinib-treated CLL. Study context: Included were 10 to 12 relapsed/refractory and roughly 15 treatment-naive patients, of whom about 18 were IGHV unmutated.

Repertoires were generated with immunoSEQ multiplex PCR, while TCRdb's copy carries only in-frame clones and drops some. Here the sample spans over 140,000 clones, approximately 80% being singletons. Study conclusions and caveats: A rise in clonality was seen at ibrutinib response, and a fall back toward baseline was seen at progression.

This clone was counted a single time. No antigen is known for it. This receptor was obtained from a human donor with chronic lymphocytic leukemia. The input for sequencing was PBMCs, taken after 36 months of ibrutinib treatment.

The CDR3 loop reads CASSRTSGVNTGELFF. CDR3 DNA sequence: TGTGCCAGCAGCCGAACTAGCGGCGTTAACACCGGGGAGCTGTTTTTT. This chain joins TRBV14 and TRBJ2-2; TRBD2 matches at 8 bases. CDR3 length equals 16 residues. Trimming removed 4 bases from V and 2 bases from J; junction bases left unmatched: 6. Looked up from germline, CDR1 is SGHDN and CDR2 is FVKESK.